These 13 T cell receptor beta chains were all obtained from the same sample, sequenced in a study of tumor-infiltrating lymphocytes in oesophageal squamous cell carcinoma. TCRdb re-called the PCR reads through MiXCR, storing one row per CDR3 protein. The sample lists fewer than 11,000 distinct CDR3 sequences; under 65% were seen once. The source material was esophageal tumor tissue. All receptors derive from a female donor with esophageal squamous cell carcinoma.

This clonotype was seen a few times. One end of the junction fails to match germline, which may point to a read error. The V call is TRBV7-6, the J call TRBJ2-3; D gene ambiguous. CDR1 and CDR2 (germline): SGHVS, FNYEAQ. The CDR3 runs to 13 residues. This CDR3 is CASSLDKGHTQYF. For the CDR3, the DNA is TGTGCTAGCAGCTTAGACAAAGGGCATACGCAGTATTTT.

This clonotype turned up a few times. The chain combines TRBV27 with TRBJ2-1, with D unresolved. In germline, CDR1 is MNHEY, CDR2 SMNVEV (reference sequence). This CDR3 spans 13 amino acids. Trimming left V 4 bases short and J 7 bases short, with 11 bases between. The CDR3 nucleotides read TGTGCCAGCAGTTCCGCAGGTTCAAATGAGCAGTTCTTC. The encoded protein is CASSSAGSNEQFF.

The chain carries TRBV7-6 and TRBJ2-5; 11 nucleotides align to TRBD1. CDR1 and CDR2 from the germline V gene are SGHVS and FNYEAQ. V shed 5 bases, J shed 5 bases, and the junction held 10 bases outside the gene matches. The CDR3 has 16 residues. CDR3 DNA sequence: TGTGCCAGCAGCCCCGGGACAGGGGGACTGAGGGAGACCCAGTACTTC. Translation gives CASSPGTGGLRETQYF.

This sequence joins TRBV18 and TRBJ2-3; possibly TRBD1 for D (5 bases). The last part of the DNA fits TRBJ2-7 better; the J call may be wrong. The germline V gene encodes CDR1 KGHSH and CDR2 LQKENI. This CDR3 spans 14 amino acids. The DNA of the CDR3 is TGTGCCAGCTCAGACAGTCAAATAAACTACGAGCAGTACTTC. Protein: CASSDSQINYEQYF.

Ten or more counts support this clonotype. The chain is built from TRBV5-1 and TRBJ2-7, with 11 nucleotides matching TRBD1. Germline-derived CDR1 and CDR2 are SGHRS and YFSETQ. Germline trimming cut 4 bases from V and 7 bases from J; bases unmatched to any gene: 10. CDR3 length equals 15 residues. The CDR3 sequence: CASSLGQGARYEQYF. The CDR3, as DNA: TGCGCCAGCAGCCTCGGACAGGGGGCAAGATATGAGCAGTACTTC.

This chain connects TRBV6-1 to TRBJ2-5, with 9 bases aligning to TRBD2. Near its end, the DNA agrees better with TRBJ2-7, so the J call may be wrong. The CDR3 length is 15 residues. Germline CDR1 MNHNS, CDR2 SASEGT. CDR3 in DNA: TGTGCCAGCAGTGAAGTAGCGGGGGCCCTTTACGAGCAGTACTTC. Amino acid sequence: CASSEVAGALYEQYF.

CDR3 DNA: TGTGCCAGCAGCTTATCGGTGGACAATGAGCAGTTCTTC. This sequence encodes CASSLSVDNEQFF. The rearrangement uses TRBV7-3 and TRBJ2-1; the D is unclear. CDR1 SGHTA and CDR2 FQGTGA come from the germline V gene. Trimming shortened V by 2 bases and J by 5 bases, and 7 bases separated the two germline ends. This CDR3 comprises 13 residues.

This clonotype was detected once. The rearrangement uses TRBV7-9 and TRBJ1-1, with 8 bases lining up with TRBD1. CDR1 is SEHNR, CDR2 FQNEAQ, per germline (reference sequence). The V gene end was trimmed by 8 bases and the J gene end by 11 bases; junction bases not matched to a gene: 4. The CDR3 sequence is 10 residues long. CDR3 region: CASGQGKAFF. CDR3 DNA sequence: TGTGCCAGCGGACAGGGAAAGGCTTTCTTT.

The chain has TRBV5-3 and TRBJ2-1, with 12 bases lining up with TRBD1. The end of the DNA is better explained by TRBJ2-5, so the J call may be wrong. TRBV5-3 is labeled an ORF, and its function is uncertain. The CDR3 has 15 amino acids. This CDR3 is CASSPGTGGVETQYF. The CDR3 bases are TGTGCCAGCAGTCCCGGGACAGGGGGCGTGGAGACCCAGTACTTC.

This clonotype was seen repeatedly, ten times or more. The chain carries TRBV5-1 and TRBJ2-1; D is possibly TRBD2 (6 bases). Germline V gene sequence: CDR1 SGHRS, CDR2 YFSETQ. Trimming cost V 0 bases and J 10 bases, with 11 bases left between them. The CDR3 covers 13 residues. CDR3 bases: TGCGCCAGCAGCTTGGAGTTCGCGGGAGAGCAGTTCTTC. The encoded protein is CASSLEFAGEQFF.

The chain has TRBV7-6 and TRBJ2-5, with TRBD2 matching 7 bases. The CDR3 covers 16 residues. The trim removed 4 bases at V and 2 bases at J, leaving 10 bases unmatched. The germline CDR1 and CDR2 sequences are SGHVS and FNYEAQ. The CDR3 nucleotides are TGTGCCAGCAGCTCCCTCGGGGAGGGCGGACAAGAGACCCAGTACTTC. This codes for CASSSLGEGGQETQYF.

The chain employs TRBV7-2 and TRBJ2-1; no clear D. This CDR3 region has 15 residues. V shed 1 base and J shed 4 bases, with 11 bases lying between them. Germline V lookup: CDR1 SGHTA, CDR2 FQGNSA. The CDR3 DNA is TGTGCCAGCAGCTTAGATCTTGGCTATTACAATGAGCAGTTCTTC. Translated: CASSLDLGYYNEQFF.

This sequence joins TRBV7-6 and TRBJ2-1; unclear D gene. The CDR3 extends over 13 amino acids. CDR1 is SGHVS, CDR2 FNYEAQ, per germline. V dropped 2 bases and J dropped 8 bases, with 10 bases sitting between them. CDR3 coding DNA: TGTGCCAGCAGCTTACCGGCCGGCGATGAGCAGTTCTTC. Protein product: CASSLPAGDEQFF.